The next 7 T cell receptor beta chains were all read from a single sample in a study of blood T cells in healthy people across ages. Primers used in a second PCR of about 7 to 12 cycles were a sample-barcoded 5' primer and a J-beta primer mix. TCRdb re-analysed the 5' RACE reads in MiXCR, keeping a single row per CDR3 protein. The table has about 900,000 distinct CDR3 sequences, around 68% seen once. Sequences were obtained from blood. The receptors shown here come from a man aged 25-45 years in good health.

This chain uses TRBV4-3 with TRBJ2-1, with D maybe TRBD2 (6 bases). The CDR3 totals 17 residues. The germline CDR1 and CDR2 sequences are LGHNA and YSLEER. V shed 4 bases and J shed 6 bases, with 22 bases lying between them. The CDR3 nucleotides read TGCGCCAGCAGCCGCCTAGGTGCGGGATCGACAGTCAATGAGCAGTTCTTC. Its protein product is CASSRLGAGSTVNEQFF.

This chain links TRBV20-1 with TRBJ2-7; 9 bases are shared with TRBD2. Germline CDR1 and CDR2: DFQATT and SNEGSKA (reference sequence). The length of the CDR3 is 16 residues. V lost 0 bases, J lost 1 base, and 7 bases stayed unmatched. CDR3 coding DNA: TGCAGTGCTAGAGACGCAGCGGGGGGCCATTCCTACGAGCAGTACTTC. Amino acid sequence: CSARDAAGGHSYEQYF.

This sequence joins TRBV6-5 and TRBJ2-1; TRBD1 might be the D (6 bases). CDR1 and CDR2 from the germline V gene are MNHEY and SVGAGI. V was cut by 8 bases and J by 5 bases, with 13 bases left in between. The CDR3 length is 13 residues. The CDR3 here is CASGTRGDNEQFF. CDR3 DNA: TGTGCCAGCGGGACAAGGGGAGACAATGAGCAGTTCTTC.

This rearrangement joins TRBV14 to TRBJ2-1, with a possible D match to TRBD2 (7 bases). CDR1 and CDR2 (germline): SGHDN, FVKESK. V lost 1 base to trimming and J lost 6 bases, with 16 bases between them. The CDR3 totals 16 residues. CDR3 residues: CASSQVRGAFVNEQFF. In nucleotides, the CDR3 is TGTGCCAGCAGCCAAGTTCGGGGGGCCTTTGTCAATGAGCAGTTCTTC. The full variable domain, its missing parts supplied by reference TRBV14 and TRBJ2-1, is EAGVTQFPSHSVIEKGQTVTLRCDPISGHDNLYWYRRVMGKEIKFLLHFVKESKQDESGMPNNRFLAERTGGTYSTLKVQPAELEDSGVYFCASSQVRGAFVNEQFFGPGTRLTVL.

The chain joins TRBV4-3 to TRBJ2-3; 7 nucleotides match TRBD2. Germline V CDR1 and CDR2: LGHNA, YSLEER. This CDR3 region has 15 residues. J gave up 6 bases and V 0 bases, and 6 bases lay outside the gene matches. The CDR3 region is CASSQEDGGSDTQYF. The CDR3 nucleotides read TGCGCCAGCAGCCAAGAAGACGGGGGGTCGGATACGCAGTATTTT.

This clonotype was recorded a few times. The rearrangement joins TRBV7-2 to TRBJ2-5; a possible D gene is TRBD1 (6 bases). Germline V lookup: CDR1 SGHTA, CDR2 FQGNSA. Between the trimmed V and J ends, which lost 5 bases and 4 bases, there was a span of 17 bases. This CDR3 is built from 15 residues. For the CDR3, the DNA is TGTGCCAGCAGCATTGACAGGAACCCTCTAGAGACCCAGTACTTC. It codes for CASSIDRNPLETQYF.

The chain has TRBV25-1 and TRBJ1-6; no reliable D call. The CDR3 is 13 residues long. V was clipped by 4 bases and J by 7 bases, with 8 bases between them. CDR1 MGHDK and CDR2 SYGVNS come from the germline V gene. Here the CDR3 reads CASSAAGNSPLHF. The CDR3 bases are TGTGCCAGCAGTGCTGCGGGAAATTCACCCCTCCACTTT.